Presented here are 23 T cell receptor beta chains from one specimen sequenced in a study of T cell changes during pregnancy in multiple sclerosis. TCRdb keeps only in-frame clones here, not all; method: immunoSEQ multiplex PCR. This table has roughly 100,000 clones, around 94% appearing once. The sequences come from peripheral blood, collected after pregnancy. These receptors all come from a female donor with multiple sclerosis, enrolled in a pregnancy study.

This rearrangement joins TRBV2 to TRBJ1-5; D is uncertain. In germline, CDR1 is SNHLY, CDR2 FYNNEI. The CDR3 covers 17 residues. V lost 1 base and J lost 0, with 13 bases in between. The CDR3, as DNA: TGTGCCAGCAGTGAAGGTTGGGCCCCTTATAGCAATCAGCCCCAGCATTTT. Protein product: CASSEGWAPYSNQPQHF.

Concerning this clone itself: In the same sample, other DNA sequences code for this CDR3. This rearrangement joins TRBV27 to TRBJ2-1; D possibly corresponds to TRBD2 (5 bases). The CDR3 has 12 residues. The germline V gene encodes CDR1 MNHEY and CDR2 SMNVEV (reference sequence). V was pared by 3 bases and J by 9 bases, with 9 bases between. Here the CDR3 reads CASSFRGGEQFF. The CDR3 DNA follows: TGTGCCAGCAGTTTCCGGGGTGGTGAGCAGTTCTTC.

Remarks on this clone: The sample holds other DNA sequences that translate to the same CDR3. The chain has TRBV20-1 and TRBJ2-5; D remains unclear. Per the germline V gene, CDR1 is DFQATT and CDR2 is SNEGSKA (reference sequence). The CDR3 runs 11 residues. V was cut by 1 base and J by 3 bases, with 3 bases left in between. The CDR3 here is CSARGEETQYF. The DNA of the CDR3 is TGCAGTGCTAGAGGCGAAGAGACCCAGTACTTC.

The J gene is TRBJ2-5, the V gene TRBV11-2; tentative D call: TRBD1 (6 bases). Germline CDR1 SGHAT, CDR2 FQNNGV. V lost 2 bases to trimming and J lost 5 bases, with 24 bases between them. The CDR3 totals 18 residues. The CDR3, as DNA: TGTGCCAGCAGCTTATTTTCTCCGGGCTCAGGGGTCCGGGAGACCCAGTACTTC. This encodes CASSLFSPGSGVRETQYF.

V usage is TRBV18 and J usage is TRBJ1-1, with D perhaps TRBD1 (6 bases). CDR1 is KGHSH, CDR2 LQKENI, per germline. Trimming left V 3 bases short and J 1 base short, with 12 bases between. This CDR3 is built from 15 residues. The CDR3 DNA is TGTGCCAGCTCACCCGCAGGGGTGGAGAACACTGAAGCTTTCTTT. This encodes CASSPAGVENTEAFF.

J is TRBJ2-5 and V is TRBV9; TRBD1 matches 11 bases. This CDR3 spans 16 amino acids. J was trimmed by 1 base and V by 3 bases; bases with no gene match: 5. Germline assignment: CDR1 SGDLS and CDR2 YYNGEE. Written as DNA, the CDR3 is TGTGCCAGCAGCGCCCGGGACAGGGGGGGCCAAGAGACCCAGTACTTC. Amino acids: CASSARDRGGQETQYF. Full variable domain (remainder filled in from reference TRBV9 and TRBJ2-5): DSGVTQTPKHLITATGQRVTLRCSPRSGDLSVYWYQQSLDQGLQFLIQYYNGEERAKGNILERFSAQQFPDLHSELNLSSLELGDSALYFCASSARDRGGQETQYFGPGTRLLVL.

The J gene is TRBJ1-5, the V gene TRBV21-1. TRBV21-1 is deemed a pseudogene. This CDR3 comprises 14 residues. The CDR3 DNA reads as TGTGCCAGCGGCAGAGGACCCCGGGGTTCGTCCCAGCATTTT. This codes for CASGRGPRGSSQHF.

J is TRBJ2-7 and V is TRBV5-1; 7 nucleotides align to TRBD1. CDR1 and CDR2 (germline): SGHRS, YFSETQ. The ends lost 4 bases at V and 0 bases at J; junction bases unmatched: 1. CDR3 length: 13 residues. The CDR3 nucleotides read TGCGCCAGCAGCGGGGACAGCTCCTACGAGCAGTACTTC. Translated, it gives CASSGDSSYEQYF.

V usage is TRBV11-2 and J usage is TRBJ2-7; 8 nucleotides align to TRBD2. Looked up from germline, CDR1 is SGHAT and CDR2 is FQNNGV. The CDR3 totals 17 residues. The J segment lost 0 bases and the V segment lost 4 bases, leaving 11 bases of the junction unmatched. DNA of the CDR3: TGTGCCAGCAGCTCCCCTGGGGTAGCGGGATTCTCCTACGAGCAGTACTTC. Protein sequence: CASSSPGVAGFSYEQYF. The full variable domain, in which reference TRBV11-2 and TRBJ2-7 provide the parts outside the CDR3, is EAGVAQSPRYKIIEKRQSVAFWCNPISGHATLYWYQQILGQGPKLLIQFQNNGVVDDSQLPKDRFSAERLKGVDSTLKIQPAKLEDSAVYLCASSSPGVAGFSYEQYFGPGTRLTVT.

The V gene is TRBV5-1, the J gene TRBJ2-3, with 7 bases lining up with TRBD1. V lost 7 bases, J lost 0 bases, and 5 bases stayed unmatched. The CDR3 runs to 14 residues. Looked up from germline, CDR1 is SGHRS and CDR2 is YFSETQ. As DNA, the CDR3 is TGCGCCAGCGCGGACAGGTGGAGCACAGATACGCAGTATTTT. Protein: CASADRWSTDTQYF.

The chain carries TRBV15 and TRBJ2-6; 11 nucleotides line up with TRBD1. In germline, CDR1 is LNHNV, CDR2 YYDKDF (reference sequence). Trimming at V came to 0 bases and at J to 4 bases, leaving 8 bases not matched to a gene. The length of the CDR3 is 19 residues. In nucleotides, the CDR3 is TGTGCCACCAGCAGAGAACTCGGACAGGGGGCGTCCGGGGCCAACGTCCTGACTTTC. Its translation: CATSRELGQGASGANVLTF.

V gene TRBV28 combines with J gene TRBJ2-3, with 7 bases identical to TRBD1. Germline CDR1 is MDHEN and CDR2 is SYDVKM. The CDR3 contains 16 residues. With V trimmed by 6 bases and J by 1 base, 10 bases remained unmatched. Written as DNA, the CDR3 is TGTGCCAGCAGGGGCTTTCGGACAGGAGGCACAGATACGCAGTATTTT. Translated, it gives CASRGFRTGGTDTQYF.

CDR3 amino acids: CASSDSGYQPQHF. The CDR3 region has the DNA TGCGCCAGCAGTGATTCCGGGTATCAGCCCCAGCATTTT. V usage is TRBV10-2 and J usage is TRBJ1-5; D unclear. The CDR3 loop spans 13 amino acids. V gave up 3 bases and J gave up 5 bases, with 8 bases separating them. The germline gives CDR1 WSHSY, CDR2 SAAADI.

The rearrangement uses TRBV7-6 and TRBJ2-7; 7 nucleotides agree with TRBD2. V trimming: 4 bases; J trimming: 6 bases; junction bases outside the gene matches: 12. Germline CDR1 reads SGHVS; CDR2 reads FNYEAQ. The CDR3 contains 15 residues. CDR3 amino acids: CASSSRPRLAGEQYF. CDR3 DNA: TGTGCCAGCAGCTCCCGCCCGCGACTAGCAGGCGAGCAGTACTTC.

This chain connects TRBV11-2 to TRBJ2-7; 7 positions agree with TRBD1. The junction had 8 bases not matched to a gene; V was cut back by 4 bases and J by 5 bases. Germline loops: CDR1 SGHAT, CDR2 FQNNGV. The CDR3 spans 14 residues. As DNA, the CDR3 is TGTGCCAGCAGCTCTCGACAGGGTTTCCACGAGCAGTACTTC. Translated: CASSSRQGFHEQYF.

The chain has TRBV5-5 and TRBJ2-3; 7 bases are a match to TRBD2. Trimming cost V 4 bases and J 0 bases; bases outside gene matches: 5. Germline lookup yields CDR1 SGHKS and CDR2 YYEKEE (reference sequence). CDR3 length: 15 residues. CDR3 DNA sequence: TGTGCCAGCAGCCACACTAGCGCAAGCACAGATACGCAGTATTTT. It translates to CASSHTSASTDTQYF.

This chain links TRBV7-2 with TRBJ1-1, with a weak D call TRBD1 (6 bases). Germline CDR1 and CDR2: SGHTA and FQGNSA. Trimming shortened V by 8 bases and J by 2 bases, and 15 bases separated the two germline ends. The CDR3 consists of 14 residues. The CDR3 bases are TGTGCCAGCTCGGGGCACAGGGACAACACTGAAGCTTTCTTT. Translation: CASSGHRDNTEAFF.

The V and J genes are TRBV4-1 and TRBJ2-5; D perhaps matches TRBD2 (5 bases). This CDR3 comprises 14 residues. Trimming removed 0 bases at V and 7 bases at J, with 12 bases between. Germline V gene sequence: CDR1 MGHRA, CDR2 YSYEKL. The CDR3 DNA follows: TGCGCCAGCAGCCAAGAGGGAGATTTTTGGACCCAGTACTTC. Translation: CASSQEGDFWTQYF.

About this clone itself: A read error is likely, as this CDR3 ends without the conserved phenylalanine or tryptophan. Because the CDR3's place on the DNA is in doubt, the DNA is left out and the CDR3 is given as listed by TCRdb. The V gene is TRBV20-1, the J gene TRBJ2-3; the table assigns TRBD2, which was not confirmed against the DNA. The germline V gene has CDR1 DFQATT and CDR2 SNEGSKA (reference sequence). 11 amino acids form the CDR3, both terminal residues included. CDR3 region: CSATHSGRPLI.

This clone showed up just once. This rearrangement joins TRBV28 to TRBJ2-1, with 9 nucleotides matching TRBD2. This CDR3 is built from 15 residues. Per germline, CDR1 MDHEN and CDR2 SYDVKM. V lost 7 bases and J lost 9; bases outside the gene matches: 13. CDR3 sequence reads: CASTPGVAGDAEQFF. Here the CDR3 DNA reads TGTGCCAGCACCCCAGGGGTAGCGGGAGACGCTGAGCAGTTCTTC.

DNA for the CDR3: TGTGCCAGCAGCCAAGACCTTAGCCAGAACTACGAGCAGTACTTC. Residues: CASSQDLSQNYEQYF. The chain couples TRBV4-2 to TRBJ2-7; D gene ambiguous. Germline CDR1 is LGHNA and CDR2 is YNFKEQ. Trimming took off 0 bases at V and 3 bases at J, with 12 bases between the two ends. The CDR3 loop spans 15 amino acids.

The CDR3 nucleotides are TGCGCCAGCAGCTCCGGGACTAGCGGGAGTTTCCAAGAGACCCAGTACTTC. Protein: CASSSGTSGSFQETQYF. The chain combines TRBV5-1 with TRBJ2-5, with TRBD2 identical over 14 bases. Germline V gene lookup returns CDR1 SGHRS and CDR2 YFSETQ. The CDR3 sequence is 17 residues long. Trimming removed 3 bases from V and 1 base from J; junction bases left unmatched: 5. Combining the CDR3 with reference TRBV5-1 and TRBJ2-5 gives the whole variable domain KAGVTQTPRYLIKTRGQQVTLSCSPISGHRSVSWYQQTPGQGLQFLFEYFSETQRNKGNFPGRFSGRQFSNSRSEMNVSTLELGDSALYLCASSSGTSGSFQETQYFGPGTRLLVL.

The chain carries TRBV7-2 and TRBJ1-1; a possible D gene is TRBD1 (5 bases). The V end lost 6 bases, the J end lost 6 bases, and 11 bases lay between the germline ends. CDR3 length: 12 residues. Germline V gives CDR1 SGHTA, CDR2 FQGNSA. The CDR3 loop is CASSVGLAEAFF. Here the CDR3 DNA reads TGTGCCAGCAGTGTGGGGCTGGCTGAAGCTTTCTTT.